These T cell receptor beta chains were read from a single sample in a study of T cell repertoires in cytomegalovirus infection. In TCRdb, the reads were re-called with MiXCR into one record per CDR3 protein. The repertoire consists of about 570,000 distinct CDR3 sequences, with around 40% occurring once and the leading ten covering 48%. These receptors' antigens are unknown. Specimen: cultured PBMCs, collected from culture after CMV antigen stimulation. The receptors originated from a human donor in good health (CMV status not recorded). Some clones in this sample may be carry-over from other donors' samples. CDR3s include the opening cysteine and the closing phenylalanine or tryptophan. The D gene is left open where the match is weak. Clone size is stated in some rows and not others, as once, few, many or a class when expanded.

J | size | V | D | CDR3 | DNA
TRBJ2-7 | once | TRBV6-1 | . | CASSSSFIGSYEQYF | TGTGCCAGCAGTTCCTCATTTATTGGGTCCTACGAGCAGTACTTC
TRBJ2-3 | many | TRBV7-2 | . | CASSKLRPSSASPTDTQYF | TGTGCCAGCAGCAAACTACGCCCTTCTAGCGCCAGCCCCACAGATACGCAGTATTTT
TRBJ2-3 | few | TRBV6-6 | . | CASSEPRGRGTDTQYF | TGTGCCAGCAGTGAGCCTCGGGGGCGGGGCACAGATACGCAGTATTTT
TRBJ1-2 | . | TRBV7-8 | . | CASSPGGVRYGYTF | TGTGCCAGCAGCCCCGGGGGAGTCCGGTATGGCTACACCTTC
TRBJ2-2 | few | TRBV12-3/TRBV12-4 | . | CAGRDINTGELFF | TGTGCCGGCAGGGATATAAACACCGGGGAGCTGTTTTTT
TRBJ2-2 | few | TRBV11-3 | . | CASSLESRGTGELFF | TGTGCCAGCAGCTTAGAATCGAGGGGCACCGGGGAGCTGTTTTTT
TRBJ2-2 | . | TRBV12-3/TRBV12-4 | TRBD1 | CASRPGTGGTGELFF | TGTGCCAGCAGGCCCGGGACAGGGGGAACCGGGGAGCTGTTTTTT
TRBJ1-5 | few | TRBV19 | . | CASRPAGAQPQHF | TGTGCCAGTAGACCCGCGGGGGCTCAGCCCCAGCATTTT
TRBJ1-5 | . | TRBV19 | . | CASSIAERGGQPQHF | TGTGCCAGTAGTATAGCAGAGAGAGGCGGCCAGCCCCAGCATTTT
TRBJ2-5 | . | TRBV11-1 | TRBD2 | CASSSTRDYLKETQYF | TGTGCCAGCAGCTCTACCCGGGACTACCTGAAGGAGACCCAGTACTTC
TRBJ2-1 | . | TRBV27 | . | CASSLYTGEGYNEQFF | TGTGCCAGCAGTTTATATACGGGAGAAGGGTACAATGAGCAGTTCTTC
TRBJ2-1 | . | TRBV20-1 | TRBD1 | CSAIRQGPYNEQFF | TGCAGTGCCATCCGACAGGGACCCTACAATGAGCAGTTCTTC
TRBJ1-6 | . | TRBV12-3/TRBV12-4 | . | CASSSQGPGSPLHF | TGTGCCAGCAGTTCACAGGGCCCGGGATCACCCCTCCACTTT
TRBJ2-3 | few | TRBV18 | . | CASSLYRETDTQYF | TGTGCCAGCTCACTGTACAGGGAGACAGATACGCAGTATTTT
TRBJ2-5 | . | TRBV5-1 | TRBD2 | CASSFGTSVGAETQYF | TGCGCCAGCAGCTTTGGGACTAGCGTCGGCGCGGAGACCCAGTACTTC
TRBJ2-1 | . | TRBV12-3/TRBV12-4 | TRBD1 | CASTIGQGADNEQFF | TGTGCCAGCACCATTGGGCAGGGGGCCGACAATGAGCAGTTCTTC
TRBJ2-2 | . | TRBV10-3 | . | CAISESGTGIPTGELFF | TGTGCCATCAGTGAGTCTGGAACAGGCATCCCCACCGGGGAGCTGTTTTTT
TRBJ2-7 | . | TRBV19 | TRBD1 | CASTPRQGAAGEQYF | TGTGCCAGCACTCCAAGACAGGGGGCGGCGGGCGAGCAGTACTTC
TRBJ2-1 | . | TRBV7-2 | . | CASSLPTTRNEQFF | TGTGCCAGCAGCTTACCTACAACCCGGAATGAGCAGTTCTTC
TRBJ2-3 | few | TRBV30 | . | CAFLSTDTQYF | TGTGCCTTCCTAAGCACAGATACGCAGTATTTT
TRBJ1-2 | once | TRBV29-1 | TRBD1 | CSGAGQGGGYTF | TGCAGCGGCGCCGGACAGGGAGGCGGCTACACCTTC
TRBJ2-5 | . | TRBV12-3/TRBV12-4 | . | CASSLIVGKINQETQYF | TGTGCCAGCAGTTTAATCGTGGGGAAGATTAACCAAGAGACCCAGTACTTC
TRBJ2-3 | many | TRBV7-2 | . | CASSLSFSYYQNPTDTQYF | TGTGCCAGCAGCTTATCTTTTTCCTACTATCAAAATCCCACAGATACGCAGTATTTT
TRBJ2-1 | . | TRBV7-2 | . | CASSAPGTPYNEQFF | TGTGCCAGCAGCGCACCCGGGACTCCATACAATGAGCAGTTCTTC
TRBJ1-3 | . | TRBV10-3 | . | CAIMGSGSGNTIYF | TGTGCCATCATGGGCTCAGGGTCCGGAAACACCATATATTTT
TRBJ2-5 | few | TRBV12-3/TRBV12-4 | . | CASSSGRTQETQYF | TGTGCCAGCAGTTCTGGGAGGACGCAAGAGACCCAGTACTTC
TRBJ2-7 | once | TRBV27 | TRBD1 | CASSFPDRVYEQYF | TGTGCCAGCAGTTTCCCGGACAGGGTATACGAGCAGTACTTC
TRBJ2-3 | . | TRBV4-3 | . | CASSQDSSDTQYF | TGCGCCAGCAGCCAAGATTCTTCAGATACGCAGTATTTT
TRBJ1-3 | . | TRBV7-2 | . | CASSLISAGSGNTIYF | TGTGCCAGCAGCTTAATTTCTGCAGGGTCTGGAAACACCATATATTTT
TRBJ2-7 | few | TRBV6-1 | . | CASREAGLKFLHRQYF | TGTGCCAGCAGGGAGGCGGGGCTCAAGTTTCTACACCGACAGTACTTC
TRBJ2-1 | few | TRBV20-1 | TRBD2 | CSAMDIGAGAKNEQFF | TGCAGTGCGATGGACATCGGAGCGGGGGCCAAGAATGAGCAGTTCTTC
TRBJ2-3 | . | TRBV20-1 | TRBD2 | CSAIPSGGATSDTQYF | TGCAGTGCTATTCCTAGCGGGGGGGCGACGTCAGATACGCAGTATTTT
TRBJ1-4 | . | TRBV2 | TRBD1 | CASSAATGEREKLFF | TGTGCCAGCAGTGCCGCGACAGGGGAGAGGGAAAAACTGTTTTTT
TRBJ2-1 | few | TRBV7-2 | . | CASSSSTTNEQFF | TGTGCCAGCAGCTCCTCTACCACGAATGAGCAGTTCTTC
TRBJ2-7 | . | TRBV6-6 | TRBD2 | CASWGGIYEQYF | TGTGCCAGCTGGGGGGGGATCTACGAGCAGTACTTC
TRBJ1-2 | . | TRBV20-1 | . | CSAREGVRGHNYGYTF | TGCAGTGCTAGAGAGGGAGTGAGGGGACACAACTATGGCTACACCTTC
TRBJ1-5 | . | TRBV20-1 | TRBD1 | CSARPRTGGDQPQHF | TGCAGTGCTAGACCCAGGACAGGGGGGGATCAGCCCCAGCATTTT
TRBJ1-1 | many | TRBV7-7 | TRBD1 | CASSFGTAILNTEAFF | TGTGCCAGCAGCTTTGGGACAGCAATATTGAACACTGAAGCTTTCTTT
TRBJ2-1 | . | TRBV7-2 | TRBD2 | CASSLRRTSIHEQFF | TGTGCCAGCAGCCTCAGGAGGACTAGCATCCATGAGCAGTTCTTC
TRBJ1-5 | . | TRBV6-8 | . | CASSYSPGQPQHF | TGTGCCAGCAGTTACTCGCCGGGTCAGCCCCAGCATTTT
TRBJ2-2 | . | TRBV11-1 | . | CASSPRTGGELFF | TGTGCCAGCAGCCCTCGGACGGGCGGGGAGCTGTTTTTT
TRBJ1-1 | . | TRBV12-3/TRBV12-4 | . | CASSSGDSRNTEAFF | TGTGCCAGCAGTTCGGGAGACAGCCGGAACACTGAAGCTTTCTTT
TRBJ1-1 | . | TRBV4-1 | . | CASSHRGDSLRGMNTEAFF | TGCGCCAGCAGCCACCGCGGGGACTCCTTGAGGGGAATGAACACTGAAGCTTTCTTT
TRBJ2-7 | . | TRBV20-1 | . | CSATTPRGGIYEQYF | TGCAGTGCTACAACTCCCAGGGGAGGAATTTACGAGCAGTACTTC
TRBJ2-5 | . | TRBV7-2 | . | CASSLRQTQYF | TGTGCCAGCAGCCTGCGGCAGACCCAGTACTTC
TRBJ2-1 | many | TRBV7-2 | TRBD1 | CASSSSGTGDEQFF | TGTGCCAGCAGCTCCTCCGGGACAGGCGATGAGCAGTTCTTC
TRBJ2-7 | few | TRBV4-3 | . | CASSQEVAVSYEQYF | TGCGCCAGCAGCCAAGAGGTAGCTGTATCCTACGAGCAGTACTTC
TRBJ2-7 | . | TRBV7-9 | . | CASSQLSGPYEQYF | TGTGCCAGCAGCCAATTATCAGGTCCCTACGAGCAGTACTTC
TRBJ2-7 | . | TRBV6-5 | TRBD2 | CASSPSGRLGDEQYF | TGTGCCAGCAGTCCTAGCGGGAGACTGGGCGACGAGCAGTACTTC
TRBJ2-7 | few | TRBV7-2 | TRBD1 | CASSLAYRGSYEQYF | TGTGCCAGCAGCTTAGCATACAGGGGCTCCTACGAGCAGTACTTC
TRBJ2-2 | . | TRBV12-3/TRBV12-4 | . | CASSTQGHTGELFF | TGTGCCAGCAGTACGCAGGGGCATACCGGGGAGCTGTTTTTT
TRBJ1-1 | . | TRBV10-3 | TRBD1 | CAIGGDRVNTEAFF | TGTGCCATCGGGGGAGACAGGGTGAACACTGAAGCTTTCTTT
TRBJ1-5 | . | TRBV7-8 | . | CASSVDPGGQPQHF | TGTGCCAGCAGCGTAGACCCGGGAGGGCAGCCCCAGCATTTT
TRBJ2-6 | . | TRBV10-3 | . | CAIWGDGSTGANVLTF | TGTGCCATCTGGGGGGACGGCTCCACGGGGGCCAACGTCCTGACTTTC
TRBJ1-2 | few | TRBV7-2 | TRBD1 | CASSLRGTGQDGYTF | TGTGCCAGCAGCTTAAGAGGGACAGGACAGGATGGCTACACCTTC
TRBJ2-1 | few | TRBV7-2 | . | CASKGGNYNEQFF | TGTGCCAGTAAGGGGGGGAACTACAATGAGCAGTTCTTC
TRBJ1-3 | . | TRBV10-3 | . | CAISFSSGNTIYF | TGTGCCATCAGTTTTTCCTCTGGAAACACCATATATTTT